The 4 T cell receptor beta chains given below trace back to one sample, sequenced in a study of blood T cell repertoires in COVID-19. Sequencing was performed with immunoSEQ multiplex PCR; in TCRdb, only in-frame clones are kept and a portion is missing. The repertoire has 210,000 or so clones, under 90% of them found once; the top ten carry approximately 18%. Sequenced sample: peripheral blood. The source is an elderly woman with active or convalescent COVID-19.

The V call is TRBV5-1, the J call TRBJ1-6; 8 bases are a match to TRBD1. After removal of 2 bases from V and 7 bases from J, the junction contained 5 bases not matched to a gene. Germline assignment: CDR1 SGHRS and CDR2 YFSETQ. This CDR3 is 15 amino acids long. Here the CDR3 reads CASSLPGQENSPLHF. The CDR3 DNA follows: TGCGCCAGCAGCTTACCGGGACAGGAGAATTCACCCCTCCACTTT.

The CDR3 is CASSLEAGRPDTQYF. The CDR3, as DNA: TGTGCCAGCAGCTTGGAGGCGGGGCGCCCAGATACGCAGTATTTT. V usage is TRBV5-4 and J usage is TRBJ2-3, with D possibly being TRBD2 (6 bases). This CDR3 is 15 amino acids long. From germline, CDR1 is SGHNT and CDR2 YYREEE (reference sequence). Trimming took 0 bases from V and 4 from J, leaving 12 bases between them.

The chain joins TRBV6-5 to TRBJ2-7, with D possibly matching TRBD1 (6 bases). Germline V gene sequence: CDR1 MNHEY, CDR2 SVGAGI. The CDR3 covers 16 residues. Trimming left V 0 bases short and J 4 bases short, with 16 bases between. CDR3: CASSYSAIPTGYEQYF. The CDR3 DNA reads as TGTGCCAGCAGTTACTCCGCTATCCCTACAGGGTACGAGCAGTACTTC.

The chain combines TRBV3-1 (or the pseudogene TRBV3-2) with TRBJ2-1; 12 bases fit TRBD2. The CDR3 totals 22 residues. With V trimmed by 4 bases and J by 6 bases, 25 bases remained unmatched. The V gene's germline CDR1 is LGHDT and CDR2 YNNKEL (reference sequence). CDR3 protein: CASSPLLRPSGRALSLRNEQFF. CDR3 in DNA: TGTGCCAGCAGCCCCTTACTCCGCCCTAGCGGGAGGGCCCTCTCGCTTCGCAATGAGCAGTTCTTC.